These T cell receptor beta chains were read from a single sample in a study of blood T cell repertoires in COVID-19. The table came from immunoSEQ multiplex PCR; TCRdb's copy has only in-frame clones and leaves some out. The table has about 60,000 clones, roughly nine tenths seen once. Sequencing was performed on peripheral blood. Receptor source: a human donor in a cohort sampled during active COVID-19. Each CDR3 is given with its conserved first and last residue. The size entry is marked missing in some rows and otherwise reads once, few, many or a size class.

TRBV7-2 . CASSSRDRVVGELFF
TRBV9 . CASSASLGDYNEQFF
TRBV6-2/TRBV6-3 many CASSYGRNTGELFF
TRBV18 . CASSPSSGSRETQYF
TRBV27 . CASSLIQTSGEYNEQFF
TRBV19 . CASSLVGGPPYNEQFF
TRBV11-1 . CASSLSADKHNEKLFF
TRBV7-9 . CASSPDRGRGPEAFF
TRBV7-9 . CASSLPPGSGYNEQFF
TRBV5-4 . CASSLMQGGRRQETQYF
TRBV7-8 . CASRDPGGLPGELFF
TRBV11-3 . CASSAGTGTHNEQFF